This T cell receptor (beta chain) appears in the sequencing data of a study of control samples from healthy donors and cancer patients. CDR3 length: 17 amino acids. V was clipped by 0 bases and J by 2 bases, with 11 bases between them. Germline values: CDR1 LNHNV, CDR2 YYDKDF (reference sequence). Generated by immunoSEQ multiplex PCR, the TCRdb table keeps only in-frame clones and is missing some. The repertoire holds 150,000 or so clones, with 90% to 95% as singletons. The sample comprised blood. The gene calls are TRBV15 and TRBJ2-6, with no clear D. The receptor's source is a woman in her forties in good health. The CDR3 nucleotides read TGTGCCACCAGCAGAGATCTTGTTGGGGCTGGGGCCAACGTCCTGACTTTC. Translating gives CATSRDLVGAGANVLTF.